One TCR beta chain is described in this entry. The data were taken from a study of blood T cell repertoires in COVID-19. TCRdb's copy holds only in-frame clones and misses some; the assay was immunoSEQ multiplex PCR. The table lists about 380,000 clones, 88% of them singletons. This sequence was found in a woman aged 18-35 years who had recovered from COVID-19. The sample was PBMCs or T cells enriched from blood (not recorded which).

The DNA for the CDR3 is TGTGCCAGCAGCCAATCCACTGAAGCTTTCTTT. This sequence encodes CASSQSTEAFF. The rearrangement joins TRBV5-6 to TRBJ1-1; D is uncertain. CDR3 length: 11 residues. V shed 4 bases and J shed 4 bases, with 5 bases lying between them. Germline CDR1 SGHDT, CDR2 YYEEEE.